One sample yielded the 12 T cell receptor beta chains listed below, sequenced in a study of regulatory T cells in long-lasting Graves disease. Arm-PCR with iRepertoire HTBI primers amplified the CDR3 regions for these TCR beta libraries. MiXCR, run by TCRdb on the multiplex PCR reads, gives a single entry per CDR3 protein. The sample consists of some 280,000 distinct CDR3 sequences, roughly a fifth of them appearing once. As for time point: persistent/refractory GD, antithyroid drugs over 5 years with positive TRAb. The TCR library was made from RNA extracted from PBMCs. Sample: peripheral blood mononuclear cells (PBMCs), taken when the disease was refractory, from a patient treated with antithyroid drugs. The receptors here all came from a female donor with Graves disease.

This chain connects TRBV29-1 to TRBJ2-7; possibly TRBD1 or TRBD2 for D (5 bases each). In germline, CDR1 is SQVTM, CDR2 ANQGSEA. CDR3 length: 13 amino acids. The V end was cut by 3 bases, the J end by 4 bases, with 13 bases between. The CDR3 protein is CSVESGTGYEQYF. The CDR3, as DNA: TGCAGCGTTGAGTCCGGGACGGGTTACGAGCAGTACTTC.

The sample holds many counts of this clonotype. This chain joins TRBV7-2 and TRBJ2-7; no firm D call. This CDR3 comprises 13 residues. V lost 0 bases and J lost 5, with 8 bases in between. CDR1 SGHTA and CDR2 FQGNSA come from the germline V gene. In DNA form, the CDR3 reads TGTGCCAGCAGCTTAGCCCGGTCCAACGAGCAGTACTTC. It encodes CASSLARSNEQYF. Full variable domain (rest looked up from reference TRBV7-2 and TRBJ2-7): GAGVSQSPSNKVTEKGKDVELRCDPISGHTALYWYRQSLGQGLEFLIYFQGNSAPDKSGLPSDRFSAERTGGSVSTLTIQRTQQEDSAVYLCASSLARSNEQYFGPGTRLTVT.

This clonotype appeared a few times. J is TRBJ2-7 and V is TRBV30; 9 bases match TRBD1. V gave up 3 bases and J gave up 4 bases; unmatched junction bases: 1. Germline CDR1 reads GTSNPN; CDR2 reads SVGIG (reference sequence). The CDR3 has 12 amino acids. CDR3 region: CAWSGQGYEQYF. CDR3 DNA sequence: TGTGCCTGGAGCGGACAGGGGTACGAGCAGTACTTC.

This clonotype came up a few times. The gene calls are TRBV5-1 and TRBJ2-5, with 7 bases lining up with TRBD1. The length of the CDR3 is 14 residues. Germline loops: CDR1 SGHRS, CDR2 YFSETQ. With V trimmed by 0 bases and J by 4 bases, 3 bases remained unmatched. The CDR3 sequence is CASSLEGAGETQYF. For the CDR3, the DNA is TGCGCCAGCAGCTTGGAGGGGGCTGGAGAGACCCAGTACTTC.

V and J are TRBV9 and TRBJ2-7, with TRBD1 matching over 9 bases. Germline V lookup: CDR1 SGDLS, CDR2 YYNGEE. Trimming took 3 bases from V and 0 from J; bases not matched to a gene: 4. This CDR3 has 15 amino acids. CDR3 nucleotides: TGTGCCAGCAGCGGCGGGACAGGGAGCTCCTACGAGCAGTACTTC. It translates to CASSGGTGSSYEQYF.

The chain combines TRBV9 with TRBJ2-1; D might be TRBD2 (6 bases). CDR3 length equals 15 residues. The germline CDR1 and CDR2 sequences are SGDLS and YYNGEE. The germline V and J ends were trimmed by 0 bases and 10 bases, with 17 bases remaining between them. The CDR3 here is CASSVGAGTQDEQFF. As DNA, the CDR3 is TGTGCCAGCAGCGTAGGAGCGGGCACCCAAGACGAGCAGTTCTTC.

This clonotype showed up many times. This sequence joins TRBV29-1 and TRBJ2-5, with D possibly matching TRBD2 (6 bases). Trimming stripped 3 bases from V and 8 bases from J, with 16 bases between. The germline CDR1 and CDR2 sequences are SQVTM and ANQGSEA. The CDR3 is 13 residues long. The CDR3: CSVDRDGGYTQYF. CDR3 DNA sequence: TGCAGCGTTGACCGGGACGGGGGATACACCCAGTACTTC.

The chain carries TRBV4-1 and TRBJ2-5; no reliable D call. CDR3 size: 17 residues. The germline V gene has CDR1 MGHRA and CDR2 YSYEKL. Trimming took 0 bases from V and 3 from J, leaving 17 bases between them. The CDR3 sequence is CASSQDYASEAEETQYF. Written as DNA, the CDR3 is TGCGCCAGCAGCCAAGATTACGCCTCCGAAGCTGAAGAGACCCAGTACTTC.

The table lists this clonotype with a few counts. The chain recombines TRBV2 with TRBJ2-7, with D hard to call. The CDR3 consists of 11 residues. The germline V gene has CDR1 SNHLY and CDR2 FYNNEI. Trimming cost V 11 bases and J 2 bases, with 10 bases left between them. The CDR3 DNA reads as TGTGCCGCAGAAGGAACCTACGAGCAGTACTTC. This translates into CAAEGTYEQYF.

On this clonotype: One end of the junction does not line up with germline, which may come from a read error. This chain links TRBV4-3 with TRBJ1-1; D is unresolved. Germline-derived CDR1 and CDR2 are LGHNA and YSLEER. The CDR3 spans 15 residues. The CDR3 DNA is TGCGCCAGCAGCCAAGATCCGAGCAGTCCTACAGAAGCTTCCTTT. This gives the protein CASSQDPSSPTEASF.

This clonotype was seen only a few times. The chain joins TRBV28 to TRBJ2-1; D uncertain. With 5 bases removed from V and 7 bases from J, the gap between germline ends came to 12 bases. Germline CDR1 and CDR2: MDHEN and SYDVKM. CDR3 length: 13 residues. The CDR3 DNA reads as TGTGCCAGCAGTCCACCCATCCGGAATGAGCAGTTCTTC. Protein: CASSPPIRNEQFF.

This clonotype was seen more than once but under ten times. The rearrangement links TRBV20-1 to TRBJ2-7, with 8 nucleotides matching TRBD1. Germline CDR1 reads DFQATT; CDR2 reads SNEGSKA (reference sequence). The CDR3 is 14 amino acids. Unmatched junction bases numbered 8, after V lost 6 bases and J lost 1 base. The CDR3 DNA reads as TGCAGTGCGCCCAGGGACAGGCTATCCTACGAGCAGTACTTC. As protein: CSAPRDRLSYEQYF.